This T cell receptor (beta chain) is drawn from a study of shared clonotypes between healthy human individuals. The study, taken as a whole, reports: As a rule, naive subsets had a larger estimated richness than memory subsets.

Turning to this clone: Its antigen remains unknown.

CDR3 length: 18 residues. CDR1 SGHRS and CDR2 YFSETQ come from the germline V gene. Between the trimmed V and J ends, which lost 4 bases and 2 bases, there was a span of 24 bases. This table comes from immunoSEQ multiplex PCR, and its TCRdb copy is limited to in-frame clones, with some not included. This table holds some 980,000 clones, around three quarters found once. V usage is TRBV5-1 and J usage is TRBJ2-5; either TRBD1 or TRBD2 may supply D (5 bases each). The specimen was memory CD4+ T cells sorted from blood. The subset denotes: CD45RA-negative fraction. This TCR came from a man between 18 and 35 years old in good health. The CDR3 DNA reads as TGCGCCAGCAGCGGGACCCAAACTAGACAGACAAAACAAGAGACCCAGTACTTC. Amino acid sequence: CASSGTQTRQTKQETQYF.